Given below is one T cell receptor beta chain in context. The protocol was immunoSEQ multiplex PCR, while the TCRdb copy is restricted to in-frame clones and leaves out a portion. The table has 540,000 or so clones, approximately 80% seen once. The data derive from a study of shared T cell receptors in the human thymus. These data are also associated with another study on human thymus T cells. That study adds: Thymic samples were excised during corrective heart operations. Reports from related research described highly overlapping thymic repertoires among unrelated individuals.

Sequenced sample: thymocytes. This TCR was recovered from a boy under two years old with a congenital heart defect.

The CDR3 sequence is CSVVWGGEQYF. CDR3 nucleotides: TGCAGCGTTGTTTGGGGAGGCGAGCAGTACTTC. This chain uses TRBV29-1 with TRBJ2-7; tentatively, D is TRBD2 (6 bases). The CDR3 spans 11 residues. Trimming removed 4 bases from V and 6 bases from J, with 10 bases in between. Germline V gene sequence: CDR1 SQVTM, CDR2 ANQGSEA.